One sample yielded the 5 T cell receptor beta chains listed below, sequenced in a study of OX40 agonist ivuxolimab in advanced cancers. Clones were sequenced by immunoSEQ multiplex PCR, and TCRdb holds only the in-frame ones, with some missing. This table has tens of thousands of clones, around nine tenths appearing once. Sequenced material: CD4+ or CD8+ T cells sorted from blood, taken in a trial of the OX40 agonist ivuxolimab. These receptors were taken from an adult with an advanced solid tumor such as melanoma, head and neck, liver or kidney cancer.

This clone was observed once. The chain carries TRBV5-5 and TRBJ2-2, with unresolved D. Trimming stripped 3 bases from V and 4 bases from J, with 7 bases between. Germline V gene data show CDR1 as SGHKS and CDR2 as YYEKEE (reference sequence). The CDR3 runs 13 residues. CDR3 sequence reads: CASSWVGTGELFF. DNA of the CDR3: TGTGCCAGCAGCTGGGTGGGCACCGGGGAGCTGTTTTTT.

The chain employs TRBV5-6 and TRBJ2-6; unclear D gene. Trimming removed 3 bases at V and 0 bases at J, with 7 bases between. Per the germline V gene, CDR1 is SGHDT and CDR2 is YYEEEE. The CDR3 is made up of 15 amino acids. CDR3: CASSSLRSGANVLTF. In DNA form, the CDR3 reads TGTGCCAGCAGCTCTCTCCGCTCTGGGGCCAACGTCCTGACTTTC.

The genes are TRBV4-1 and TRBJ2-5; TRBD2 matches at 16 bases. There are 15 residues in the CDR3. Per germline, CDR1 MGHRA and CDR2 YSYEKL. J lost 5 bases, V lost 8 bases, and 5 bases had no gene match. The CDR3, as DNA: TGCGCCAGCGGGACTAGCGGGGGGGTGCGGGAGACCCAGTACTTC. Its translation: CASGTSGGVRETQYF.

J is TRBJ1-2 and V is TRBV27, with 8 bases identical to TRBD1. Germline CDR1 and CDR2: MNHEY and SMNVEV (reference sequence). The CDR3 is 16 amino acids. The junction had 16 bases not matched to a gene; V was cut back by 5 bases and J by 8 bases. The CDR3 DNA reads TGTGCCAGCAGTCCTCGGGGACAAGACAGGGGAGAGGGCTACACCTTC. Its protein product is CASSPRGQDRGEGYTF.

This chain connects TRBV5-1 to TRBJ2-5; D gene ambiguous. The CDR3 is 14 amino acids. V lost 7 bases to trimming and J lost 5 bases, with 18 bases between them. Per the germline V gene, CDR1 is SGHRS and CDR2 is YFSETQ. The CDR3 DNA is TGCGCCAGCTCAGCTTCGGGTAATCAGGAGACCCAGTACTTC. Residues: CASSASGNQETQYF.